A single sample is the source of the 21 T cell receptor beta chains below, sequenced in a study of T cells in Graves' hyperthyroidism and ophthalmopathy. Authors of the study amplified TCR beta CDR3 regions from RNA transcripts. HTBI primers were the set used in a first-round RT-PCR of the TCR CDR3. TCRdb reprocessed the multiplex PCR reads via MiXCR and lists one record per CDR3 protein. Of about 360,000 distinct CDR3 sequences listed, around 13% were seen once; the top ten hold 9.2%. The sample taken for sequencing was blood. These TCRs come from a young woman with Graves' hyperthyroidism.

The V gene is TRBV20-1, the J gene TRBJ2-5; 8 nucleotides agree with TRBD2. J gave up 2 bases and V 6 bases, and 8 bases lay outside the gene matches. Looked up from germline, CDR1 is DFQATT and CDR2 is SNEGSKA (reference sequence). CDR3 length: 14 residues. The CDR3 sequence is CSAEVAGPQETQYF. CDR3 nucleotides: TGCAGTGCGGAGGTAGCGGGACCTCAAGAGACCCAGTACTTC.

This clonotype was recorded many times. This rearrangement joins TRBV20-1 to TRBJ2-3; TRBD2 matches at 9 bases. CDR1 is DFQATT and CDR2 is SNEGSKA in the germline V gene (reference sequence). V was clipped by 7 bases and J by 2 bases; unmatched bases: 7. This CDR3 comprises 14 residues. CDR3: CSVNLAGITDTQYF. In DNA, the CDR3 is TGCAGTGTCAATCTAGCGGGAATCACAGATACGCAGTATTTT.

In its sample, this clonotype was seen many times. The gene calls are TRBV7-3 and TRBJ2-1; D uncertain. Trimming took 1 base from V and 2 from J, leaving 12 bases between them. The CDR3 totals 16 residues. Per germline, CDR1 SGHTA and CDR2 FQGTGA. CDR3: CASSLMASATYNEQFF. The CDR3 nucleotides read TGTGCCAGCAGCTTAATGGCTTCAGCTACCTACAATGAGCAGTTCTTC.

This clonotype was seen many times. The chain recombines TRBV12-3 or TRBV12-4 with TRBJ1-2; the D is unclear. V lost 8 bases and J 8 bases, leaving 12 bases between the germline ends. The CDR3 consists of 11 residues. CDR3: CASVSAGGYTF. The CDR3 DNA is TGTGCCAGCGTCTCGGCTGGAGGCTACACCTTC.

Details on this clonotype: A much larger clone differs by one base, so this may be a read error. The chain links TRBV3-1 to TRBJ1-1; perhaps TRBD1 as D (6 bases). CDR3 length: 17 amino acids. V was pared by 0 bases and J by 4 bases, with 18 bases between. The germline gives CDR1 LGHDT, CDR2 YNNKEL (reference sequence). The CDR3 loop is CASSQDLWGGAGTEAFF. CDR3 DNA sequence: TGTGCCAGCAGCCAAGATCTGTGGGGGGGCGCTGGCACTGAAGCTTTCTTT.

The rearrangement links TRBV20-1 to TRBJ1-1, with a weak D call TRBD1 (5 bases). Trimming left V 0 bases short and J 4 bases short, with 15 bases between. The germline V gene has CDR1 DFQATT and CDR2 SNEGSKA (reference sequence). The CDR3 consists of 15 residues. The chain's CDR3 is CSARDIRGRGTEAFF. CDR3 sequence (DNA): TGCAGTGCTAGAGATATACGGGGACGGGGCACTGAAGCTTTCTTT.

This clonotype appeared many times. The chain is built from TRBV3-1 and TRBJ2-7, with D unclear. Looked up from germline, CDR1 is LGHDT and CDR2 is YNNKEL (reference sequence). CDR3 length equals 14 residues. Trimming removed 4 bases from V and 4 bases from J, with 14 bases in between. The CDR3 bases are TGTGCCAGCAGCCCCCCGGCAGGCGGATACGAGCAGTACTTC. Its protein is CASSPPAGGYEQYF.

J is TRBJ1-1 and V is TRBV6-1; possible D gene TRBD1, 6 bases. V was trimmed by 2 bases and J by 7 bases, leaving 14 bases between them. The CDR3 is 14 residues long. CDR1 is MNHNS and CDR2 is SASEGT in the germline V gene. In DNA form, the CDR3 reads TGTGCCAGCAGTGAAAAGGGGGGGCAGGATGAAGCTTTCTTT. Translating gives CASSEKGGQDEAFF.

This clonotype was detected many times. The chain combines TRBV18 with TRBJ1-1, with no clear D. CDR3 length: 15 residues. Germline values: CDR1 KGHSH, CDR2 LQKENI. V was shortened by 6 bases and J by 3 bases, with 17 bases between the two germline ends. CDR3 in amino acids: CASSTTSLGDTEAFF. The CDR3, as DNA: TGTGCCAGCTCCACCACATCGCTTGGAGACACTGAAGCTTTCTTT.

In this sample, this clonotype turned up many times. The chain combines TRBV18 with TRBJ2-7; 9 nucleotides line up with TRBD2. With V trimmed by 3 bases and J by 0 bases, 15 bases remained unmatched. CDR1 is KGHSH, CDR2 LQKENI, per germline. The CDR3 totals 19 residues. The CDR3 nucleotides are TGTGCCAGCTCACCGCGGGATGGGCGGGAGGGCCGTGTCTCCTACGAGCAGTACTTC. It specifies CASSPRDGREGRVSYEQYF.

This clonotype was detected ten times or more. The chain couples TRBV28 to TRBJ2-1, with 8 bases lining up with TRBD1. The CDR3 runs 15 residues. Unmatched junction bases numbered 7, after V lost 6 bases and J lost 3 bases. Looked up from germline, CDR1 is MDHEN and CDR2 is SYDVKM. The CDR3 loop reads CASSLQGVDYNEQFF. The CDR3 region has the DNA TGTGCCAGCAGCCTACAGGGGGTGGACTACAATGAGCAGTTCTTC.

The sample holds many counts of this clonotype. The chain's CDR3 is CASSYTGENTEAFF. The CDR3 coding sequence is TGTGCCAGCAGCTATACAGGGGAGAACACTGAAGCTTTCTTT. The chain employs TRBV11-2 and TRBJ1-1; TRBD1 aligns across 7 bases. J lost 1 base, V lost 4 bases, and 3 bases had no gene match. Germline CDR1 and CDR2: SGHAT and FQNNGV. The CDR3 runs to 14 residues.

The genes are TRBV30 and TRBJ1-6; no clear D. V was clipped by 0 bases and J by 5 bases, with 11 bases between them. Germline-derived CDR1 and CDR2 are GTSNPN and SVGIG (reference sequence). This CDR3 spans 15 amino acids. CDR3 residues: CAWSVWPGDNSPLHF. In DNA, the CDR3 is TGTGCCTGGAGTGTATGGCCCGGGGATAATTCACCCCTCCACTTT.

The table lists this clonotype with many counts. The genes are TRBV28 and TRBJ2-2, with D possibly called TRBD1 or TRBD2 (5 bases each). Between the trimmed V and J ends, which lost 2 bases and 0 bases, there was a span of 7 bases. In germline, CDR1 is MDHEN, CDR2 SYDVKM. This CDR3 has 15 residues. The CDR3 DNA is TGTGCCAGCAGTTTACAGGGAGCGAACACCGGGGAGCTGTTTTTT. Its translation: CASSLQGANTGELFF.

This clonotype was picked up many times. The chain carries TRBV13 and TRBJ1-1; D is uncertain. V was clipped by 1 base and J by 5 bases, with 14 bases between them. This CDR3 spans 15 amino acids. Germline V lookup: CDR1 PRHDT, CDR2 FYEKMQ (reference sequence). The CDR3 nucleotides are TGTGCCAGCAGCTTAGTCAGAGGGTTAGAGACTGAAGCTTTCTTT. Amino acid sequence: CASSLVRGLETEAFF.

This clonotype appeared many times. The chain recombines TRBV11-2 with TRBJ2-5; 10 bases match TRBD2. V shed 2 bases, J shed 3 bases, and the junction held 6 bases outside the gene matches. CDR3 length: 16 residues. Germline V gene data show CDR1 as SGHAT and CDR2 as FQNNGV. Here the CDR3 DNA reads TGTGCCAGCAGCTTACGGACTAGCGGACTAAAAGAGACCCAGTACTTC. This codes for CASSLRTSGLKETQYF.

This clonotype was counted many times. The chain joins TRBV6-1 to TRBJ2-5, with D maybe TRBD2 (6 bases). Trimming removed 8 bases at V and 4 bases at J, with 14 bases between. This CDR3 has 13 amino acids. From germline, CDR1 is MNHNS and CDR2 SASEGT. The CDR3 sequence: CASHSGEGETQYF. CDR3 nucleotide sequence: TGTGCCAGCCATAGCGGAGAGGGAGAGACCCAGTACTTC.

This clonotype was counted at least ten times. V usage is TRBV28 and J usage is TRBJ2-3, with TRBD1 matching over 7 bases. Germline values: CDR1 MDHEN, CDR2 SYDVKM. The trim removed 1 base at V and 4 bases at J, leaving 14 bases unmatched. This CDR3 spans 18 amino acids. This CDR3 is CASSLYQRKRTGSDTQYF. Here the CDR3 DNA reads TGTGCCAGCAGTTTATACCAAAGAAAACGGACAGGTTCAGATACGCAGTATTTT.

This clonotype was found a few times. The rearrangement joins TRBV9 to TRBJ2-2; no reliable D call. The germline V gene has CDR1 SGDLS and CDR2 YYNGEE. The CDR3 contains 13 residues. V lost 0 bases and J 7 bases, leaving 7 bases between the germline ends. The CDR3 bases are TGTGCCAGCAGCGTAGTGGCCCACGGGGAGCTGTTTTTT. It translates to CASSVVAHGELFF. The full variable domain, its missing parts supplied by reference TRBV9 and TRBJ2-2, is DSGVTQTPKHLITATGQRVTLRCSPRSGDLSVYWYQQSLDQGLQFLIQYYNGEERAKGNILERFSAQQFPDLHSELNLSSLELGDSALYFCASSVVAHGELFFGEGSRLTVL.

This clonotype was observed a handful of times. V and J are TRBV5-6 and TRBJ1-3; the D is unclear. The germline V gene encodes CDR1 SGHDT and CDR2 YYEEEE. The CDR3 extends over 14 amino acids. The V and J ends lost 0 bases and 5 bases respectively, with 9 bases between them. DNA of the CDR3: TGTGCCAGCAGCTTGGTTAATATCCGAAACACCATATATTTT. Translation gives CASSLVNIRNTIYF.

J is TRBJ1-1 and V is TRBV5-1; D gene uncertain. The germline V gene encodes CDR1 SGHRS and CDR2 YFSETQ. CDR3 size: 15 residues. V was trimmed by 5 bases and J by 3 bases, leaving 17 bases between them. As DNA, the CDR3 is TGCGCCAGCAGGCCCGGGCCCCAGATGGACACTGAAGCTTTCTTT. It encodes CASRPGPQMDTEAFF.